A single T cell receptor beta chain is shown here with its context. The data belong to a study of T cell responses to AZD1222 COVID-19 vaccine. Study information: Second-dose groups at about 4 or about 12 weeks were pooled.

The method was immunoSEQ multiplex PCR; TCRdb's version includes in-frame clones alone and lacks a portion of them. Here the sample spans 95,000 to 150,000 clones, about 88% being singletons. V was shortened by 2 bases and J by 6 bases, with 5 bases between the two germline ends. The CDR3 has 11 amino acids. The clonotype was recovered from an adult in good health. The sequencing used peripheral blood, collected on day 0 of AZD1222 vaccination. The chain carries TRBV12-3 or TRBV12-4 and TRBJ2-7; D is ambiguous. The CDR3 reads CASSLMFEQYF. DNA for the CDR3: TGTGCCAGCAGTTTAATGTTCGAGCAGTACTTC.